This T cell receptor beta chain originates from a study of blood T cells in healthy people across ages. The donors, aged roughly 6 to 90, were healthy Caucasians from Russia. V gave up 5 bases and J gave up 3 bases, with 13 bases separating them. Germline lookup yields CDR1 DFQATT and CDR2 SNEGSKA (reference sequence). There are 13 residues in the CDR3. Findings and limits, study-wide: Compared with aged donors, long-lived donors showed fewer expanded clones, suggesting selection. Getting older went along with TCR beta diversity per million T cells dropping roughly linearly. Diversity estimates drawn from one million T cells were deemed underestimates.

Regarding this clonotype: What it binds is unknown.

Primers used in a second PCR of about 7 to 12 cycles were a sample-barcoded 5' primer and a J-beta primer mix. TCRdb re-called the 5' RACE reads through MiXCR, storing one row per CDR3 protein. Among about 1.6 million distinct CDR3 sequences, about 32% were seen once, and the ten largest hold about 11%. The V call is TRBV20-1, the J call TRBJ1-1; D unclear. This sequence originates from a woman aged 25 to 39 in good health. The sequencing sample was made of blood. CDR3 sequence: CSAADSRDTEAFF. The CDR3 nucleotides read TGCAGTGCTGCGGACTCCCGAGACACTGAAGCTTTCTTT.